Below are 7 T cell receptor beta chains sequenced from a single sample in a study of blood T cell repertoires in COVID-19. The repertoire was sequenced with immunoSEQ multiplex PCR; TCRdb's copy has only in-frame clones and lacks some. The table shows some 280,000 clones, with 89% occurring only once. The specimen was peripheral blood. All receptors derive from a woman aged 60 to 75 with acute or convalescent COVID-19.

V usage is TRBV7-2 and J usage is TRBJ2-5, with 11 bases aligning to TRBD2. This CDR3 comprises 17 residues. Germline CDR1 is SGHTA and CDR2 is FQGNSA. V was pared by 5 bases and J by 5 bases, with 13 bases of the junction left unmatched. The CDR3 DNA sequence: TGTGCCAGCAGCCCGATCAGCCCACTAGCGGGGGCCGAGACCCAGTACTTC. Its translation: CASSPISPLAGAETQYF.

The CDR3 region has the DNA TGTGCCAGCAGCTTAAGGCAGGGTGCCACCGGGGAGCTGTTTTTT. Translation gives CASSLRQGATGELFF. The rearrangement links TRBV7-3 to TRBJ2-2; TRBD1 might be the D (5 bases). The CDR3 spans 15 residues. Looked up from germline, CDR1 is SGHTA and CDR2 is FQGTGA. Trimming cost V 1 base and J 4 bases, with 10 bases left between them.

V usage is TRBV11-2 and J usage is TRBJ1-2; 8 nucleotides agree with TRBD1. Germline lookup yields CDR1 SGHAT and CDR2 FQNNGV. The length of the CDR3 is 16 residues. V was clipped by 4 bases and J by 6 bases; unmatched bases: 13. CDR3 coding DNA: TGTGCCAGCAGCTCGCCAGGGGGCGGGTATATCAATGGCTACACCTTC. Protein sequence: CASSSPGGGYINGYTF.

This chain joins TRBV7-2 and TRBJ1-6; 10 positions match TRBD1. Germline V gene lookup returns CDR1 SGHTA and CDR2 FQGNSA. J was trimmed by 0 bases and V by 5 bases; bases with no gene match: 4. CDR3 size: 17 residues. The CDR3 protein is CASSTGQGNSYNSPLHF. The CDR3 DNA is TGTGCCAGCAGCACGGGACAGGGGAACTCCTATAATTCACCCCTCCACTTT.

CDR3 DNA: TGTGCCACCCCTTCCTTGCGACAGGGGGTCAACTATGGCTACACCTTC. It is translated as CATPSLRQGVNYGYTF. The rearrangement links TRBV2 to TRBJ1-2; the match to TRBD1 covers 9 bases. CDR1 is SNHLY, CDR2 FYNNEI, per germline. The CDR3 runs to 16 residues. Losses at the gene ends were 10 bases for V and 2 bases for J; bases not matched to a gene: 14.

The chain uses TRBV7-3 and TRBJ2-2, with 7 positions matching TRBD2. Germline CDR1 and CDR2: SGHTA and FQGTGA. There are 15 residues in the CDR3. Trimming took 0 bases from V and 4 from J; bases not matched to a gene: 2. This CDR3 reads CASSLTSGFTGELFF. The CDR3 region has the DNA TGTGCCAGCAGCTTAACTAGCGGGTTCACCGGGGAGCTGTTTTTT.

The V call is TRBV6-2 or TRBV6-3, the J call TRBJ2-7; tentative D call: TRBD2 (5 bases). The CDR3 has 12 residues. Trimming stripped 6 bases from V and 3 bases from J, with 9 bases between. From germline, CDR1 is MNHEY and CDR2 SVGEGT. The CDR3 protein is CASSRDYYEQYF. CDR3 bases: TGTGCCAGCAGCCGAGACTACTACGAGCAGTACTTC.